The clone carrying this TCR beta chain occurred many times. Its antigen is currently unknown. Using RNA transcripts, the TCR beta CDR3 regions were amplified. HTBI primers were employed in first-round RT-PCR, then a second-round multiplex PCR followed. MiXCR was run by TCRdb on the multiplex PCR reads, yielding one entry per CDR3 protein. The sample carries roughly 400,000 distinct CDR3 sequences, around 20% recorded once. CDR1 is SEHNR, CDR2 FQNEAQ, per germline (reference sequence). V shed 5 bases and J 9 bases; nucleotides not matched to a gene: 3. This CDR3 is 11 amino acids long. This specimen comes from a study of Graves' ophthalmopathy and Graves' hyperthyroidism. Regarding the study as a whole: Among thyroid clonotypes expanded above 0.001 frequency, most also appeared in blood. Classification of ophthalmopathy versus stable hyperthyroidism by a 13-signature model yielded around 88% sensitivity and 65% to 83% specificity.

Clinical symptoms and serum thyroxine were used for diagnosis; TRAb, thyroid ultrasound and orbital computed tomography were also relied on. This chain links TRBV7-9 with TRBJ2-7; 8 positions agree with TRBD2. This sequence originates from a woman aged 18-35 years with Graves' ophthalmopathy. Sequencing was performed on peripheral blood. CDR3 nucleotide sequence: TGTGCCAGCAGCCCCGGGGGGGGGCAGTACTTC. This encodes CASSPGGGQYF.